Below, one TCR beta chain is given with its context. Its target is not known. The V end lost 7 bases, the J end lost 4 bases, and 13 bases lay between the germline ends. CDR3 length: 13 amino acids. Looked up from germline, CDR1 is SNHLY and CDR2 is FYNNEI. These data belong to a study of shared clonotypes between healthy human individuals. Study-wide points: Only blood was sampled, and tissue TCR repertoires likely differ from blood ones.

Sequencing used immunoSEQ multiplex PCR; TCRdb keeps in-frame clones, though not all of them. Of a few million clones in the sample, just over 90% were seen once. Terminally differentiated effector memory CD45RA+ cells were left out of the naive CD8 fraction, which was CD45RO-negative and positively selected for CCR7. V gene TRBV2 combines with J gene TRBJ1-1; D ambiguous. The origin of this receptor is a man in his late teens or twenties in good health. Some clones in this sample may be carry-over from other donors' samples. What was sequenced was naive CD8+ T cells from PBMCs. CDR3 region: CASKGVGFTEAFF. Written as DNA, the CDR3 is TGTGCCAGCAAGGGCGTGGGTTTCACTGAAGCTTTCTTT.